The next 2 T cell receptor beta chains were all read from a single sample in a study of blood T cell repertoires in COVID-19 (dated by TCRdb to between 2020 and 2021). Library preparation was by the immunoSEQ multiplex PCR assay. TCRdb carries this immuneACCESS record with in-frame sequences only. Its versions omit some clonotypes, under half of them owing to an unresolved V gene in the studies checked, with the rest unexplained. The sample table holds around 150,000 clones, of which around three quarters were seen once. Roughly 17% of the sample goes to the ten largest clones. Material: peripheral blood. The receptors originated from a man aged 45-65 years with acute or convalescent COVID-19.

The chain recombines TRBV19 with TRBJ2-2; tentatively, D is TRBD1 (5 bases). The length of the CDR3 is 15 residues. Trimming took 10 bases from V and 2 from J, leaving 17 bases between them. From germline, CDR1 is LNHDA and CDR2 SQIVND (reference sequence). The chain's CDR3 is CATHPGSPNTGELFF. Written as DNA, the CDR3 is TGTGCCACTCACCCAGGGTCCCCTAACACCGGGGAGCTGTTTTTT.

J is TRBJ1-1 and V is TRBV10-2, with TRBD1 matching over 12 bases. V trimming: 4 bases; J trimming: 7 bases; junction bases outside the gene matches: 7. Germline-derived CDR1 and CDR2 are WSHSY and SAAADI. The CDR3 covers 15 residues. The CDR3 nucleotides read TGCGCCAGCAGTGCCGGGACAGGGGGCTGGGGTGAAGCTTTCTTT. As protein: CASSAGTGGWGEAFF.